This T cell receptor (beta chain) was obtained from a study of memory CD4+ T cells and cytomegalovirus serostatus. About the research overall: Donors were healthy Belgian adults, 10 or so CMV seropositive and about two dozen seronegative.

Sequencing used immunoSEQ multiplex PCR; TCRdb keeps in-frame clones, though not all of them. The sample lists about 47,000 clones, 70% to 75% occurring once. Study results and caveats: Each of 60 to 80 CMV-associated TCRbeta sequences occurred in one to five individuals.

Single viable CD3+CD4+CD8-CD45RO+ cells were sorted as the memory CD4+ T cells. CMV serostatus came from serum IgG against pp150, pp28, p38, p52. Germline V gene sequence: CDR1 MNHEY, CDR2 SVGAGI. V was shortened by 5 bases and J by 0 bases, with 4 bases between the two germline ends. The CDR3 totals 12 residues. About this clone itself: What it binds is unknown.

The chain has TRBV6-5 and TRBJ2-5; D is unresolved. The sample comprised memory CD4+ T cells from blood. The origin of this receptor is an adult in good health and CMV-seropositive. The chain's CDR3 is CASSKDQETQYF. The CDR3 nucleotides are TGTGCCAGCAGTAAGGACCAAGAGACCCAGTACTTC.